These 4 T cell receptor beta chains were sequenced from one sample in a study of beta chain features in type 1 diabetes. Expressed TCRB transcripts got sequenced, as all isolated RNA was reverse transcribed. Some clones are missing from TCRdb's copy, which holds only in-frame ones; the method was immunoSEQ multiplex PCR. The table lists fewer than 900,000 clones, roughly 17% of them singletons, with 0.02% to 0.03% in the top ten. Sample: naive CD4+ T cells from blood. The source is a woman aged 18-29 years in good health.

The genes are TRBV19 and TRBJ2-1; 7 positions agree with TRBD2. Trimming cost V 5 bases and J 9 bases; bases outside gene matches: 10. In germline, CDR1 is LNHDA, CDR2 SQIVND (reference sequence). CDR3 length: 14 amino acids. The CDR3 sequence: CASSPRELVGEQFF. CDR3 nucleotide sequence: TGTGCCAGTAGTCCGCGGGAGTTAGTAGGTGAGCAGTTCTTC.

The genes are TRBV9 and TRBJ2-5; TRBD2 agrees at 15 bases. This CDR3 region has 16 residues. Germline CDR1 SGDLS, CDR2 YYNGEE. V dropped 4 bases and J dropped 2; count of bases not matched to a gene: 3. The CDR3 DNA is TGTGCCAGCAGCCCCGGGACTAGCGGGAGGCAAGAGACCCAGTACTTC. This encodes CASSPGTSGRQETQYF.

V and J are TRBV7-2 and TRBJ1-2; TRBD1 matches 11 bases. Germline V gives CDR1 SGHTA, CDR2 FQGNSA. J was trimmed by 4 bases and V by 7 bases; bases with no gene match: 8. This CDR3 contains 15 residues. CDR3: CASTQAGTGGYGYTF. The CDR3 bases are TGTGCCAGCACCCAAGCGGGGACAGGGGGCTATGGCTACACCTTC.

The sample holds a few counts of this clone. The chain carries TRBV7-9 and TRBJ2-2; D assignment may be TRBD1 or TRBD2 (5 bases each). Trimming cost V 3 bases and J 0 bases, with 11 bases left between them. CDR1 and CDR2 (germline): SEHNR, FQNEAQ (reference sequence). The CDR3 extends over 16 amino acids. The CDR3 sequence: CASSFVSGPNTGELFF. The CDR3 DNA is TGTGCCAGCAGCTTCGTGTCGGGACCGAACACCGGGGAGCTGTTTTTT.